This T cell receptor beta chain was identified in a study of shared clonotypes between healthy human individuals. Study results and limitations: Clonotypes shared by all four donors outscored non-shared clonotypes in generation probability.

This table comes from immunoSEQ multiplex PCR, and its TCRdb copy is limited to in-frame clones, with some not included. Among 950,000 to 1,100,000 clones, approximately 80% were seen once, and the ten largest hold roughly 0.61%. A CD45RA+ naive subset and a CD45RA-negative memory subset were split from CD4+ cells. Comments on this clone: What it binds is unknown.

The germline CDR1 and CDR2 sequences are LNHDA and SQIVND (reference sequence). This CDR3 is 13 amino acids long. V was pared by 6 bases and J by 5 bases, with 13 bases between. This sequence originates from a man aged 18 to 29 in good health. Some clones in this sample may be carry-over from other donors' samples. Sample: memory CD4+ T cells from PBMCs. Sample subset: CD45RA-negative fraction. The chain links TRBV19 to TRBJ2-5, with a tentative D call TRBD1 (5 bases). CDR3: CASRRQGSETQYF. In DNA, the CDR3 is TGTGCCAGTAGACGTCAGGGTTCGGAGACCCAGTACTTC.